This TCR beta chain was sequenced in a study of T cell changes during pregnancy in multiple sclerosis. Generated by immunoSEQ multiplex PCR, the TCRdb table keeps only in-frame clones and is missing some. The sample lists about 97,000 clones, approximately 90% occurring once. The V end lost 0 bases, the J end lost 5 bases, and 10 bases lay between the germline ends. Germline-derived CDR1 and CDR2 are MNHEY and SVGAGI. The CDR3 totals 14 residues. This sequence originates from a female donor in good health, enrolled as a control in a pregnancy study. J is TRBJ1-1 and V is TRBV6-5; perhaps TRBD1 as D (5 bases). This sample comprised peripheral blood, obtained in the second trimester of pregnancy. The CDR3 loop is CASSYSRAWTEAFF. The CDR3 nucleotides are TGTGCCAGCAGTTACTCCAGGGCGTGGACTGAAGCTTTCTTT.